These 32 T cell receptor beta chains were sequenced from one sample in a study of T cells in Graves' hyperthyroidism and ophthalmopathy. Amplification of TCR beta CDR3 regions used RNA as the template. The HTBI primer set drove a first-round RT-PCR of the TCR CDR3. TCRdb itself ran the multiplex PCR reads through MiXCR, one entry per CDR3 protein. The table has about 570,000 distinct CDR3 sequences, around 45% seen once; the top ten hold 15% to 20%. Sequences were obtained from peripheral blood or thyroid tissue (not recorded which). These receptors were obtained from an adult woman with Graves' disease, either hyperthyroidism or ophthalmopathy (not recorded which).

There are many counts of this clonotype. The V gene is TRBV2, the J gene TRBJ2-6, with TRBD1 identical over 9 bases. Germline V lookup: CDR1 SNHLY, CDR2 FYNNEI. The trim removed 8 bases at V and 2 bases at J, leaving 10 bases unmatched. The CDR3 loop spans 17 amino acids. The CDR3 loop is CASGGDRVPTGANVLTF. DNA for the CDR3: TGTGCCAGCGGGGGGGACAGGGTCCCTACTGGGGCCAACGTCCTGACTTTC.

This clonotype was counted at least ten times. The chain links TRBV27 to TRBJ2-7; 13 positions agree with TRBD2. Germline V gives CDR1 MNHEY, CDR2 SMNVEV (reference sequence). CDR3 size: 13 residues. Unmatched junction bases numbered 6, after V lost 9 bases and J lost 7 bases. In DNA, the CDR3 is TGTGCCAGTAGACTAGCGGGAGGCCGGGAGCAGTACTTC. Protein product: CASRLAGGREQYF.

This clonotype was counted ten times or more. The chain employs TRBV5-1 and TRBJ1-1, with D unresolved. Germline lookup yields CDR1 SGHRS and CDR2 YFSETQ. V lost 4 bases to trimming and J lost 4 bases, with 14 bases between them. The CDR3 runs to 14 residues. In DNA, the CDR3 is TGCGCCAGCAGCCCCCCCGCCTGGGGCACTGAAGCTTTCTTT. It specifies CASSPPAWGTEAFF. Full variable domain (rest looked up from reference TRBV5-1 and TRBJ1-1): KAGVTQTPRYLIKTRGQQVTLSCSPISGHRSVSWYQQTPGQGLQFLFEYFSETQRNKGNFPGRFSGRQFSNSRSEMNVSTLELGDSALYLCASSPPAWGTEAFFGQGTRLTVV.

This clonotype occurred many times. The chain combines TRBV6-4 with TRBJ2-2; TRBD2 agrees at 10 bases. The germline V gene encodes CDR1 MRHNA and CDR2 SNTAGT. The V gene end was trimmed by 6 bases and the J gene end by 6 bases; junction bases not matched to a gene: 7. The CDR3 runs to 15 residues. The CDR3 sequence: CASRGLAGVAGELFF. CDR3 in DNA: TGTGCCAGCAGGGGGCTAGCGGGAGTGGCCGGGGAGCTGTTTTTT.

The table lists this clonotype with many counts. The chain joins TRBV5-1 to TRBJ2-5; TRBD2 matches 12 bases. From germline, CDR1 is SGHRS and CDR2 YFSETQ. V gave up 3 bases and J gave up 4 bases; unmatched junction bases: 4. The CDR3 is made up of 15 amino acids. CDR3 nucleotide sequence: TGCGCCAGCAGCTCCCAGGGACTAGCGGGAGAGACCCAGTACTTC. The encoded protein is CASSSQGLAGETQYF.

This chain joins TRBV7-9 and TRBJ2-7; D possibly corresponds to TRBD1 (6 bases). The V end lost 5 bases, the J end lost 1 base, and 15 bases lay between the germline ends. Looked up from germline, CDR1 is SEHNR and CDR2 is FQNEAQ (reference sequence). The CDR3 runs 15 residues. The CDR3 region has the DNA TGTGCCAGCAGCCAACCGGACAGTCGATCCTACGAGCAGTACTTC. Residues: CASSQPDSRSYEQYF.

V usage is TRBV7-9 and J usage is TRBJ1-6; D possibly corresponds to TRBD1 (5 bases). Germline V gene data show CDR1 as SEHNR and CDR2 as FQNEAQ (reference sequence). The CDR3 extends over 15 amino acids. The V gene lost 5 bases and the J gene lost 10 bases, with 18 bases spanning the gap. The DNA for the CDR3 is TGTGCCAGCAGCATAGAAGTCCAGGGTCTATCACCCCTCCACTTT. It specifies CASSIEVQGLSPLHF.

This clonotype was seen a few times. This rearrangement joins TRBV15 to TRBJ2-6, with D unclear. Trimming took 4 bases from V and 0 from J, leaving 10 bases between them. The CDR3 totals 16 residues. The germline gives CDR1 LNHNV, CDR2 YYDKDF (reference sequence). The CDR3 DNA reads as TGTGCCACCAGCACAAGGTTTCGCTCTGGGGCCAACGTCCTGACTTTC. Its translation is CATSTRFRSGANVLTF.

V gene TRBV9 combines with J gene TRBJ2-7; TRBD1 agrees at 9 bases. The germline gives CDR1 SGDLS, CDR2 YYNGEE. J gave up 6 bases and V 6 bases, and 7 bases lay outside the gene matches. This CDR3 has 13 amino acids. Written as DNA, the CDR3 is TGTGCCAGCAACAGGGGGCAGGGGGCCGAGCAGTACTTC. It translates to CASNRGQGAEQYF.

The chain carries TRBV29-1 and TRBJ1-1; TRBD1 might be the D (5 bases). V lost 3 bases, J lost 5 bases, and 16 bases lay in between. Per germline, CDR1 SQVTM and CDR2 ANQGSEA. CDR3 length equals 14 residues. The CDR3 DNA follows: TGCAGCGTTGAGGTCGCCCAGGGAGGGACTGAAGCTTTCTTT. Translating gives CSVEVAQGGTEAFF. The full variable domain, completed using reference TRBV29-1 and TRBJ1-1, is SAVISQKPSRDICQRGTSLTIQCQVDSQVTMMFWYRQQPGQSLTLIATANQGSEATYESGFVIDKFPISRPNLTFSTLTVSNMSPEDSSIYLCSVEVAQGGTEAFFGQGTRLTVV.

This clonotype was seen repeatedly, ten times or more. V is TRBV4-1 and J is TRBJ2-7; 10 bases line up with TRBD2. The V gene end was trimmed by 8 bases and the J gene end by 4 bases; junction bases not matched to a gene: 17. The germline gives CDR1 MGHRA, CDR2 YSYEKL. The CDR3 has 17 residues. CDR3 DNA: TGCGCCAGCGCGATGGGAGCGGGAGGGCCTTATTCTTACGAGCAGTACTTC. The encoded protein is CASAMGAGGPYSYEQYF.

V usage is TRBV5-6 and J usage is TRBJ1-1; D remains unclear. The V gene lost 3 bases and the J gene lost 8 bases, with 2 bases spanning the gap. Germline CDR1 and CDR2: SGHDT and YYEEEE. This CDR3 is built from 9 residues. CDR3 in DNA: TGTGCCAGCAGCTCGGAAGCTTTCTTT. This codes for CASSSEAFF.

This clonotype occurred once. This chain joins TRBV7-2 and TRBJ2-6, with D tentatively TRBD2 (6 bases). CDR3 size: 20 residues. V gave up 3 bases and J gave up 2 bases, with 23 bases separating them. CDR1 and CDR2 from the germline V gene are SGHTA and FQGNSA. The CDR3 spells CASSLGWGVPSTPGANVLTF. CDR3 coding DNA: TGTGCCAGCAGCTTGGGGTGGGGGGTCCCCTCTACACCTGGGGCCAACGTCCTGACTTTC. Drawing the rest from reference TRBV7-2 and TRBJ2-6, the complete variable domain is GAGVSQSPSNKVTEKGKDVELRCDPISGHTALYWYRQSLGQGLEFLIYFQGNSAPDKSGLPSDRFSAERTGGSVSTLTIQRTQQEDSAVYLCASSLGWGVPSTPGANVLTFGAGSRLTVL.

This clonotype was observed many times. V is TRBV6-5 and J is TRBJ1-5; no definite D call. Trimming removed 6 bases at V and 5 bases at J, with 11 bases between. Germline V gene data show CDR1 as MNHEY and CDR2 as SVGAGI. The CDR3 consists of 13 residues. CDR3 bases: TGTGCCAGCAGCTCTACATACTATCAGCCCCAGCATTTT. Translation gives CASSSTYYQPQHF.

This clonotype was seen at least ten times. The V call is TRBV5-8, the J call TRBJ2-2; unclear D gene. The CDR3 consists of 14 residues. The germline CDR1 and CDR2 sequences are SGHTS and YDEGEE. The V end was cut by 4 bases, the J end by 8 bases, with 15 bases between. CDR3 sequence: CASSVRSLFGELFF. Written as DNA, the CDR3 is TGTGCCAGCAGCGTCCGGAGCCTGTTTGGGGAGCTGTTTTTT. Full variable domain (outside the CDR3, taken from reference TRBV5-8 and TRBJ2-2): EAGVTQSPTHLIKTRGQQATLRCSPISGHTSVYWYQQALGLGLQFLLWYDEGEERNRGNFPPRFSGRQFPNYSSELNVNALELEDSALYLCASSVRSLFGELFFGEGSRLTVL.

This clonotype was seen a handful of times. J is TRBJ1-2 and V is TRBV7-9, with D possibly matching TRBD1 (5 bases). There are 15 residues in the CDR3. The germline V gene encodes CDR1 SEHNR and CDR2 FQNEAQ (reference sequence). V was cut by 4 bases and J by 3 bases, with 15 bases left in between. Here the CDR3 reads CASSWRGTTDYGYTF. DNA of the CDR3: TGTGCCAGCAGCTGGCGGGGCACTACTGACTATGGCTACACCTTC.

The CDR3 nucleotides read TGTGCCAGCAGTTCAGGGGGGGCCCACGAGCAGTACTTC. This sequence encodes CASSSGGAHEQYF. The chain employs TRBV28 and TRBJ2-7; either TRBD1 or TRBD2 may supply D (7 bases each). The CDR3 loop spans 13 amino acids. Between the trimmed V and J ends, which lost 4 bases and 5 bases, there was a span of 12 bases. Germline CDR1 MDHEN, CDR2 SYDVKM. Variable domain in full (rest from reference TRBV28 and TRBJ2-7): DVKVTQSSRYLVKRTGEKVFLECVQDMDHENMFWYRQDPGLGLRLIYFSYDVKMKEKGDIPEGYSVSREKKERFSLILESASTNQTSMYLCASSSGGAHEQYFGPGTRLTVT.

The CDR3 sequence is CASSSRTDGTYTF. The CDR3 bases are TGTGCCAGCAGCTCCCGGACAGACGGGACATACACCTTC. The rearrangement uses TRBV9 and TRBJ1-2; maybe TRBD1 (6 bases). This CDR3 is 13 amino acids long. V lost 4 bases and J 11 bases, leaving 18 bases between the germline ends. From germline, CDR1 is SGDLS and CDR2 YYNGEE. The full variable domain, in which reference TRBV9 and TRBJ1-2 provide the parts outside the CDR3, is DSGVTQTPKHLITATGQRVTLRCSPRSGDLSVYWYQQSLDQGLQFLIQYYNGEERAKGNILERFSAQQFPDLHSELNLSSLELGDSALYFCASSSRTDGTYTFGSGTRLTVV.

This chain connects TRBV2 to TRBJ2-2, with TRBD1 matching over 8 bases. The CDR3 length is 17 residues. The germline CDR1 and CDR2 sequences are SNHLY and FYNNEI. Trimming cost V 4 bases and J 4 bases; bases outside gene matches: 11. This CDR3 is CASSGRTGFRGTGELFF. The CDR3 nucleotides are TGTGCCAGCAGTGGGAGGACAGGGTTTAGGGGCACCGGGGAGCTGTTTTTT.

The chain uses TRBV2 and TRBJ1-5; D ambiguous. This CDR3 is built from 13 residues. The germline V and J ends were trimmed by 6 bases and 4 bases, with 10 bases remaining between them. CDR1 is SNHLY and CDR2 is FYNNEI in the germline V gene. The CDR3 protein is CASRVDFNQPQHF. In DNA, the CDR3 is TGTGCCAGCAGGGTAGATTTTAATCAGCCCCAGCATTTT.

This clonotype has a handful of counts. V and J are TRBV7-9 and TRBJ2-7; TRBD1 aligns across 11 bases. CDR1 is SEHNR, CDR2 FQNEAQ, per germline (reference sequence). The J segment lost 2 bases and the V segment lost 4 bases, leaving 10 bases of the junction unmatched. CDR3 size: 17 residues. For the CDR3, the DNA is TGTGCCAGCAGCTCTTCCCGGGACAGGGGGTTCCCCTACGAGCAGTACTTC. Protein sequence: CASSSSRDRGFPYEQYF.

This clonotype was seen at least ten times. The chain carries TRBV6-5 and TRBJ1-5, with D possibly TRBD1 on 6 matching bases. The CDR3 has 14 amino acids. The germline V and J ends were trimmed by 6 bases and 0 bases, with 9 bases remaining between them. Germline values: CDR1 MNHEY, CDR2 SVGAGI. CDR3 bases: TGTGCCAGCAGAAAGGGGGGTAGCAATCAGCCCCAGCATTTT. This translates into CASRKGGSNQPQHF.

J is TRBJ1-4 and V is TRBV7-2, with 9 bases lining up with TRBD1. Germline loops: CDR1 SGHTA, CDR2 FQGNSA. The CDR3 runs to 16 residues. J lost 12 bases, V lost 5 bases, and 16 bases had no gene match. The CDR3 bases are TGTGCCAGCAGCCTAACAGGGGGCGCCATGCCGTTTGAACTGTTTTTT. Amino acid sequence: CASSLTGGAMPFELFF.

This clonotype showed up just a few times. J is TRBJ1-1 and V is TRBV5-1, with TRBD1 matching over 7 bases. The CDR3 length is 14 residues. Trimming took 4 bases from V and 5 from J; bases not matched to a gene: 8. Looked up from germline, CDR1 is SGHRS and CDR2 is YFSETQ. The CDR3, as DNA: TGCGCCAGCAGCCGCGACAGGGTAGGGACTGAAGCTTTCTTT. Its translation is CASSRDRVGTEAFF.

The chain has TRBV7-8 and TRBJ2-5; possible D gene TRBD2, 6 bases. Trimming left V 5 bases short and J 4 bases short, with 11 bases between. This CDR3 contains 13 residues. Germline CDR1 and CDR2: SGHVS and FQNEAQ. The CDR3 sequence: CASSTGGTETQYF. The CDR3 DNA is TGTGCCAGCAGCACGGGCGGGACAGAGACCCAGTACTTC.

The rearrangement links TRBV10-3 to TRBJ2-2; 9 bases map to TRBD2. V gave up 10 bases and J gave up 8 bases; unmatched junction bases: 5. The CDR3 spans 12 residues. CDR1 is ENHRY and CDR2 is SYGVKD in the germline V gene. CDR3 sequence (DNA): TGTGCCACTTTTAGCGGGAGAGGGGAGCTGTTTTTT. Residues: CATFSGRGELFF.

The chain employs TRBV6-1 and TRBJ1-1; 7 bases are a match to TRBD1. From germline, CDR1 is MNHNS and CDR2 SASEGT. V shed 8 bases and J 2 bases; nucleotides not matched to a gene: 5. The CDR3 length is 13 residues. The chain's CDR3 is CASWDRTNTEAFF. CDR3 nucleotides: TGTGCCAGCTGGGACAGAACCAACACTGAAGCTTTCTTT.

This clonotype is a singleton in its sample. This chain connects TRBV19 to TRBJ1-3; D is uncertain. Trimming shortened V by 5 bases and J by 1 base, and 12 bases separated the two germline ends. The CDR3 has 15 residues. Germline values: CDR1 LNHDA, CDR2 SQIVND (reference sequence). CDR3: CASSGRTESGNTIYF. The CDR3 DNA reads TGTGCCAGTAGTGGACGGACGGAGTCTGGAAACACCATATATTTT.

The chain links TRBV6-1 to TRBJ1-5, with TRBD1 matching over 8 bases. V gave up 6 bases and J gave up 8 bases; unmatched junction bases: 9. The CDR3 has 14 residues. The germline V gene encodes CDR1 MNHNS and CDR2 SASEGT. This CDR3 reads CASSLRDRGKPQHF. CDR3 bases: TGTGCCAGCAGCCTCCGAGACAGGGGTAAGCCCCAGCATTTT.

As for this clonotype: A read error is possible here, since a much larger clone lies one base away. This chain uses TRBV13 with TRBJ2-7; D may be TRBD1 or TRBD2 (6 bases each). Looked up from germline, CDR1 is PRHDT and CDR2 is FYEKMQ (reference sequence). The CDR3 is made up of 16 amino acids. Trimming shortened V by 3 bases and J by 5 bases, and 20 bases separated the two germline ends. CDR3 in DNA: TGTGCCAGCAGCTTCCGCGTGGCCGGGGGCTTAGACGAGCAGTACTTC. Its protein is CASSFRVAGGLDEQYF.

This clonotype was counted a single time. CDR3 sequence reads: CATSTGQGANVLTF. The CDR3 DNA is TGTGCCACCAGCACGGGACAGGGGGCCAACGTCCTGACTTTC. The V call is TRBV15, the J call TRBJ2-6; TRBD1 matches 7 bases. The trim removed 4 bases at V and 4 bases at J, leaving 1 base unmatched. Germline V gene lookup returns CDR1 LNHNV and CDR2 YYDKDF (reference sequence). The CDR3 is 14 amino acids.

The CDR3 nucleotides are TGTGCCACCAGCAGTCGGTTTAGATCCAATCAGCCCCAGCATTTT. Protein sequence: CATSSRFRSNQPQHF. The chain has TRBV15 and TRBJ1-5; D is undetermined. The germline V gene encodes CDR1 LNHNV and CDR2 YYDKDF (reference sequence). Trimming left V 3 bases short and J 3 bases short, with 12 bases between. The CDR3 extends over 15 amino acids. Drawing the rest from reference TRBV15 and TRBJ1-5, the complete variable domain is DAMVIQNPRYQVTQFGKPVTLSCSQTLNHNVMYWYQQKSSQAPKLLFHYYDKDFNNEADTPDNFQSRRPNTSFCFLDIRSPGLGDTAMYLCATSSRFRSNQPQHFGDGTRLSIL.